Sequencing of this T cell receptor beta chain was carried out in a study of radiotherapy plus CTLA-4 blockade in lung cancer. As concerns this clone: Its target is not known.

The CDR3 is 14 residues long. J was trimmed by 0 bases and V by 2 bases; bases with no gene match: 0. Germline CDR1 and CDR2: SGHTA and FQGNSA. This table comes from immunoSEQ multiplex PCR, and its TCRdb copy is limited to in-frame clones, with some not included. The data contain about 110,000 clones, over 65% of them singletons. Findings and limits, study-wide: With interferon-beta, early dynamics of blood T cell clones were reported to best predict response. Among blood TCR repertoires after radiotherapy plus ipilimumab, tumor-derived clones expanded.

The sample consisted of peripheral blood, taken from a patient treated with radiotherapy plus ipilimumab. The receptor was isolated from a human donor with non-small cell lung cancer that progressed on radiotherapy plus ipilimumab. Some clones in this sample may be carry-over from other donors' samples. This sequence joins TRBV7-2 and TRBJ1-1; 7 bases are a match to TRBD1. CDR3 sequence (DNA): TGTGCCAGCAGCTTACAGGGGGTGAACACTGAAGCTTTCTTT. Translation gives CASSLQGVNTEAFF.